This T cell receptor (beta chain) was identified in a study of blood T cell repertoires in COVID-19. Study background: Samples of COVID-19 (acute and convalescent) were obtained from the United States, Italy and Spain. PBMCs, B-cell-depleted T cells, or T cells provided the cDNA or gDNA that made up the material.

This clone was seen just once. Under the authors' procedure: Estimation of nucleated cell counts was performed using reference gene primer amplification. Clones were read by immunoSEQ multiplex PCR, and TCRdb kept only the in-frame ones, dropping some. The V and J calls and clone size are taken from that table; D and trimming were inferred from the DNA. The sample carries 85,000 to 90,000 clones, around nine tenths recorded once. This TCR was sampled from a man older than 75 with active or convalescent COVID-19. Sequencing was performed on peripheral blood.

Here the CDR3 reads CASSGIRDRGYEQYF. Here the CDR3 DNA reads TGTGCCAGCAGTGGTATACGGGACAGGGGCTACGAGCAGTACTTC. This chain joins TRBV28 and TRBJ2-7; TRBD1 agrees at 10 bases. The ends lost 5 bases at V and 3 bases at J; junction bases unmatched: 7. The CDR3 spans 15 residues. Per germline, CDR1 MDHEN and CDR2 SYDVKM.